A single T cell receptor (beta chain) is shown here with its context. Germline lookup yields CDR1 SQVTM and CDR2 ANQGSEA. The CDR3 totals 16 residues. V trimming: 0 bases; J trimming: 7 bases; junction bases outside the gene matches: 8. Amplification used 60 Vbeta primers and 13 Jbeta primers. The protocol was immunoSEQ multiplex PCR, while the TCRdb copy is restricted to in-frame clones and leaves out a portion. The data hold about 89,000 clones, with about three quarters observed a single time. The record originates from a study of cytomegalovirus exposure and HLA in healthy donors. The sequenced sample was PBMCs. The chain employs TRBV29-1 and TRBJ2-1; 11 bases line up with TRBD1. The sequence was collected from a man between 25 and 39 years old in good health and CMV-seropositive. The CDR3 DNA reads TGCAGCGTTGAAGACACGTGGACAGGGGGCCTGAATGAGCAGTTCTTC. It yields the protein CSVEDTWTGGLNEQFF.